The clone carrying this T cell receptor (beta chain) is a singleton in its sample. Germline lookup yields CDR1 GTSNPN and CDR2 SVGIG (reference sequence). The CDR3 totals 14 residues. The ends lost 1 base at V and 2 bases at J; junction bases unmatched: 1. The sample originates from a study of blood T cell repertoires in COVID-19. Libraries were prepared by immunoSEQ multiplex PCR; TCRdb keeps only in-frame clonotypes and omits some of them. The sample consists of approximately 20,000 clones, roughly 85% of them appearing once. The chain recombines TRBV30 with TRBJ1-5; 8 positions agree with TRBD1. The sequence was obtained from an elderly man with acute or convalescent COVID-19. The sequenced sample consisted of peripheral blood. CDR3 loop: CAWSATGGNQPQHF. CDR3 coding DNA: TGTGCCTGGAGTGCGACAGGGGGCAATCAGCCCCAGCATTTT.